A selection of T cell receptor beta chains follows, all from one sample in a study of blood T cell repertoires in COVID-19. Clones were sequenced by immunoSEQ multiplex PCR, and TCRdb holds only the in-frame ones, with some missing. The sample includes some 380,000 clones, approximately 88% of them seen just once. The specimen sequenced was PBMCs or T cells enriched from blood (not recorded which). All receptors come from a woman in her 40s with acute COVID-19. The CDR3 runs from the conserved cysteine through the conserved F or W. A D gene is named only where the DNA matches it firmly.

TRBV29-1	TRBJ1-1	TRBD1	CSGQGAMNTEAFF
TRBV6-6	TRBJ1-2	NA	CASRAPGGNYGYTF
TRBV5-5	TRBJ2-7	NA	CASSPSSTYEQYF
TRBV19	TRBJ1-4	NA	CASSIAHPPEKLFF
TRBV2	TRBJ2-2	TRBD2	CASKSGGTNTGELFF
TRBV9	TRBJ2-7	TRBD1	CASSVRGTDFYEQYF
TRBV6-6	TRBJ1-6	TRBD1	CASRDRGGSSPLHF
TRBV5-8	TRBJ1-1	NA	CASSLWSRDTEAFF
TRBV6-6	TRBJ2-1	TRBD2	CASSPGLVNEQFF
TRBV25-1	TRBJ1-2	NA	CASSEGQVYGYTF
TRBV6-5	TRBJ1-2	NA	CASSPRVDYGYTF
TRBV3-1/TRBV3-2	TRBJ2-2	TRBD1	CASSQDTAGTGTGELFF
TRBV24-1	TRBJ1-2	TRBD1	CATSDQDRVRYTYGYTF
TRBV2	TRBJ1-1	NA	CASSVGQSNTEAFF
TRBV4-1	TRBJ1-1	TRBD1	CASSQPGTGTEAFF
TRBV5-4	TRBJ2-7	NA	CASSDQGYEQYF
TRBV18	TRBJ1-6	TRBD1	CASSPELGGNSPLHF
TRBV3-1/TRBV3-2	TRBJ1-3	TRBD1	CASSLRTGNRAGNTIYF
TRBV6-1	TRBJ2-5	NA	CASSDIEGIETQYF
TRBV29-1	TRBJ1-1	NA	CSVEVGGSTEAFF
TRBV6-6	TRBJ1-1	NA	CASTVGGKGSTEAFF
TRBV6-5	TRBJ2-7	NA	CASRTGQTISYEQYF
TRBV6-1	TRBJ1-4	TRBD1	CASSEGQGLGNEKLFF
TRBV29-1	TRBJ1-3	NA	CSVESGISGNTIYF
TRBV19	TRBJ1-2	NA	CASSISLSGVLRNEDYGYTF
TRBV11-2	TRBJ2-1	TRBD2	CASILTSGLPNEQFF
TRBV2	TRBJ1-5	NA	CASSDGGVHSNQPQHF
TRBV7-8	TRBJ1-4	TRBD1	CASSGGTGTGGREKLFF
TRBV5-1	TRBJ2-1	NA	CASSLFNYNEQFF
TRBV7-9	TRBJ2-3	NA	CASSQWGPDTQYF
TRBV5-1	TRBJ2-3	NA	CASSSDYTNTDTQYF
TRBV30	TRBJ1-2	NA	CAWEESRIYTF
TRBV24-1	TRBJ1-5	TRBD1	CATSDWGRTGCRFRQPQHF
TRBV9	TRBJ2-3	TRBD2	CASNSGGIPDTQYF
TRBV4-1	TRBJ2-3	NA	CASSQDDSSTDTQYF
TRBV2	TRBJ2-3	TRBD2	CASSPGSGVTDTQYF